This is a list of T cell receptor beta chains from one sample in a study of cytomegalovirus exposure and HLA in healthy donors. Assay used: immunoSEQ multiplex PCR; TCRdb lists only in-frame clones, some missing. The sample lists 140,000 to 150,000 clones, around 70% occurring once. Sample: PBMCs. The source is an older woman in good health and CMV-seropositive. CDR3s include the opening cysteine and the closing phenylalanine or tryptophan. A D gene is named only where the DNA matches it firmly. Where a row states a size, it is once, few, many or the class of an expanded clone; other rows omit it.

V gene: TRBV7-2
J gene: TRBJ2-1
clone size: -
D gene: TRBD2
CDR3 protein: CASSVGGLAIYEQFF
CDR3 DNA: TGTGCCAGCAGCGTAGGAGGACTAGCGATATATGAGCAGTTCTTC

V gene: TRBV4-1
J gene: TRBJ1-4
clone size: -
D gene: -
CDR3 protein: CASSQGVGRVSEKLFF
CDR3 DNA: TGCGCCAGCAGCCAAGGGGTCGGCAGGGTGAGTGAAAAACTGTTTTTT

V gene: TRBV9
J gene: TRBJ1-2
clone size: -
D gene: -
CDR3 protein: CASSVVDGDYGYTF
CDR3 DNA: TGTGCCAGCAGCGTAGTTGACGGAGACTATGGCTACACCTTC

V gene: TRBV2
J gene: TRBJ1-2
clone size: -
D gene: -
CDR3 protein: CASIRGRGANYGYTF
CDR3 DNA: TGTGCCAGCATCCGAGGTAGAGGAGCTAACTATGGCTACACCTTC

V gene: TRBV28
J gene: TRBJ2-7
clone size: -
D gene: -
CDR3 protein: CASSSRDEQYF
CDR3 DNA: TGTGCCAGCAGTAGCCGGGACGAGCAGTACTTC

V gene: TRBV4-1
J gene: TRBJ2-5
clone size: -
D gene: -
CDR3 protein: CASSQKTAGETQYF
CDR3 DNA: TGCGCCAGCAGCCAAAAAACGGCGGGGGAGACCCAGTACTTC

V gene: TRBV7-9
J gene: TRBJ1-1
clone size: -
D gene: TRBD1
CDR3 protein: CASSFRQGAPEAFF
CDR3 DNA: TGTGCCAGCAGCTTTCGACAGGGGGCACCTGAAGCTTTCTTT

V gene: TRBV2
J gene: TRBJ2-1
clone size: -
D gene: -
CDR3 protein: CASSLQNEQFF
CDR3 DNA: TGTGCCAGCAGCCTACAGAATGAGCAGTTCTTC

V gene: TRBV28
J gene: TRBJ1-5
clone size: -
D gene: -
CDR3 protein: CASSLHPSNQPQHF
CDR3 DNA: TGTGCCAGCAGTTTACATCCCAGCAATCAGCCCCAGCATTTT

V gene: TRBV18
J gene: TRBJ1-1
clone size: -
D gene: TRBD1
CDR3 protein: CASSPSWTGNTEAFF
CDR3 DNA: TGTGCCAGCTCACCATCTTGGACAGGAAACACTGAAGCTTTCTTT

V gene: TRBV7-9
J gene: TRBJ1-3
clone size: -
D gene: -
CDR3 protein: CASRPPSGEYSSGNTIYF
CDR3 DNA: TGTGCCAGCCGACCCCCGAGCGGGGAATATAGCTCTGGAAACACCATATATTTT

V gene: TRBV6-1
J gene: TRBJ2-3
clone size: -
D gene: TRBD1
CDR3 protein: CASSADRGRIVNPDTQYF
CDR3 DNA: TGTGCCAGCAGTGCGGACAGGGGGCGCATCGTGAATCCAGATACGCAGTATTTT

V gene: TRBV21-1
J gene: TRBJ2-5
clone size: once
D gene: -
CDR3 protein: CASSRAVGRQETQYF
CDR3 DNA: TGTGCCAGCAGCAGAGCCGTGGGGCGCCAAGAGACCCAGTACTTC

V gene: TRBV2
J gene: TRBJ2-7
clone size: -
D gene: -
CDR3 protein: CASSWQISYEQYF
CDR3 DNA: TGTGCCAGCTCGTGGCAGATTTCCTACGAGCAGTACTTC

V gene: TRBV5-6
J gene: TRBJ2-1
clone size: -
D gene: TRBD2
CDR3 protein: CASSLGLAGAYNEQFF
CDR3 DNA: TGTGCCAGCAGCTTGGGACTAGCGGGAGCTTACAATGAGCAGTTCTTC

V gene: TRBV4-1
J gene: TRBJ1-5
clone size: -
D gene: -
CDR3 protein: CASSQETGRFQPQHF
CDR3 DNA: TGCGCCAGCAGCCAAGAAACAGGGCGTTTTCAGCCCCAGCATTTT